This TCR beta chain was retrieved from a study of long-term antiretroviral therapy in people with HIV. Whole-study findings and limits: Versus controls, repertoires in people with HIV had narrower CDR3 length ranges.

An immunoSEQ assay, version v3.0, was performed at survey level. The method was immunoSEQ multiplex PCR; TCRdb's version includes in-frame clones alone and lacks a portion of them. This sample has around 30,000 clones; roughly 85% occur once, and the top ten carry approximately 9.5%. V was pared by 5 bases and J by 2 bases, with 12 bases of the junction left unmatched. This CDR3 spans 17 amino acids. Germline CDR1 reads SGHTA; CDR2 reads FQGTGA. All participants with HIV were treated in the United States. Before they underwent DNA extraction, samples held roughly 0.95-11 million cryopreserved PBMC. Points on this clone: What it binds is not known.

The sequences come from unsorted PBMCs, collected 2.3 years after starting antiretroviral therapy. This TCR was sampled from a man aged 35 to 55 with HIV. The V and J genes are TRBV7-3 and TRBJ2-3, with 8 bases lining up with TRBD2. In DNA, the CDR3 is TGTGCCAGCAGCCCCGGGAGCGGGAGAGGTCCCACAGATACGCAGTATTTT. Translating it yields CASSPGSGRGPTDTQYF.